A single sample is the source of the 29 T cell receptor beta chains below, sequenced in a study of blood T cell repertoires in COVID-19. Clones were sequenced by immunoSEQ multiplex PCR, and TCRdb holds only the in-frame ones, with some missing. The sample holds 450,000 or so clones, about 87% seen once. The sequenced sample was peripheral blood. These receptors all come from a man between 18 and 35 years old with COVID-19, enrolled during active disease.

Here the CDR3 DNA reads TGTGCCAGCACCGGGACTGTCGGCAATGAGCAGTTCTTC. Translated, it gives CASTGTVGNEQFF. The J gene is TRBJ2-1, the V gene TRBV25-1, with D tentatively TRBD2 (6 bases). V lost 7 bases, J lost 6 bases, and 13 bases lay in between. Germline CDR1 MGHDK, CDR2 SYGVNS. There are 13 residues in the CDR3.

This sequence joins TRBV27 and TRBJ2-7; 8 nucleotides match TRBD2. CDR3 length: 14 residues. V shed 3 bases and J 9 bases; nucleotides not matched to a gene: 10. Germline V gene sequence: CDR1 MNHEY, CDR2 SMNVEV (reference sequence). The CDR3 sequence: CASSFRTGGPAQYF. Here the CDR3 DNA reads TGTGCCAGCAGTTTCCGAACGGGAGGGCCGGCGCAGTACTTC.

V and J are TRBV10-2 and TRBJ1-6; 12 bases fit TRBD1. The germline V gene has CDR1 WSHSY and CDR2 SAAADI. The ends lost 8 bases at V and 8 bases at J; junction bases unmatched: 13. The CDR3 contains 17 residues. CDR3: CASWFGDRGLSDSPLHF. The CDR3 nucleotides are TGCGCCAGCTGGTTTGGGGACAGGGGGCTCTCGGATTCACCCCTCCACTTT.

The genes are TRBV2 and TRBJ2-7; 9 bases agree with TRBD2. Trimming at V came to 5 bases and at J to 3 bases, leaving 8 bases not matched to a gene. The CDR3 covers 15 residues. Germline CDR1 is SNHLY and CDR2 is FYNNEI. The DNA of the CDR3 is TGTGCCAGCAGTCCCCTAGCGGGACTAGGCTACGAGCAGTACTTC. As protein: CASSPLAGLGYEQYF.

This chain connects TRBV5-1 to TRBJ1-5, with 7 bases that match TRBD1. V trimming: 4 bases; J trimming: 8 bases; junction bases outside the gene matches: 12. Germline CDR1 is SGHRS and CDR2 is YFSETQ. This CDR3 is 15 amino acids long. The CDR3 region is CASSPGQTVVEPQHF. In DNA, the CDR3 is TGCGCCAGCAGCCCGGGACAGACCGTAGTGGAGCCCCAGCATTTT.

The gene calls are TRBV18 and TRBJ2-3, with 10 bases aligning to TRBD1. Germline V gene sequence: CDR1 KGHSH, CDR2 LQKENI. The trim removed 5 bases at V and 4 bases at J, leaving 3 bases unmatched. This CDR3 has 14 residues. The CDR3: CASSLGQGADTQYF. The DNA for the CDR3 is TGTGCCAGCTCATTAGGACAGGGGGCAGATACGCAGTATTTT.

This clone was recorded only once. The V call is TRBV12-3 or TRBV12-4, the J call TRBJ2-5; D is perhaps TRBD1 (6 bases). Between the trimmed V and J ends, which lost 5 bases and 4 bases, there was a span of 11 bases. This CDR3 spans 13 amino acids. CDR3 protein: CASSPKDRETQYF. CDR3 in DNA: TGTGCCAGCAGTCCCAAGGACAGAGAGACCCAGTACTTC.

As for this clone: The same CDR3 is also encoded by other DNA sequences in this sample. The gene calls are TRBV18 and TRBJ1-5, with a tentative D call TRBD1 (5 bases). V was clipped by 2 bases and J by 5 bases, with 7 bases between them. Germline values: CDR1 KGHSH, CDR2 LQKENI. This CDR3 contains 13 residues. The CDR3 sequence is CASSPGGDQPQHF. The CDR3 region has the DNA TGTGCCAGCTCACCAGGGGGGGATCAGCCCCAGCATTTT.

This chain connects TRBV3-1 (or the pseudogene TRBV3-2) to TRBJ2-4, with a possible D match to TRBD2 (5 bases). In germline, CDR1 is LGHDT, CDR2 YNNKEL (reference sequence). The CDR3 runs 14 residues. V was trimmed by 3 bases and J by 3 bases, leaving 9 bases between them. The CDR3: CASSQDRDKNIQYF. The CDR3 DNA follows: TGTGCCAGCAGCCAGGATCGGGACAAAAACATTCAGTACTTC.

This chain links TRBV14 with TRBJ2-3; possible D gene TRBD2, 7 bases. The CDR3 loop spans 17 amino acids. V shed 3 bases and J shed 2 bases, with 18 bases lying between them. Germline CDR1 is SGHDN and CDR2 is FVKESK. The CDR3 DNA sequence: TGTGCCAGCAGCCAGGACCGTGGGGGGGCACTCACAGATACGCAGTATTTT. It encodes CASSQDRGGALTDTQYF.

The chain employs TRBV3-1 (or the pseudogene TRBV3-2) and TRBJ1-1, with a weak D call TRBD1 (6 bases). In germline, CDR1 is LGHDT, CDR2 YNNKEL (reference sequence). This CDR3 is 16 amino acids long. Trimming stripped 3 bases from V and 0 bases from J, with 14 bases between. CDR3 protein: CASSQDSGPLNTEAFF. For the CDR3, the DNA is TGTGCCAGCAGCCAGGACAGTGGCCCCTTGAACACTGAAGCTTTCTTT.

The chain is built from TRBV6-5 and TRBJ2-2, with a tentative D call TRBD1 (5 bases). This CDR3 has 15 residues. Trimming left V 2 bases short and J 0 bases short, with 7 bases between. The germline V gene has CDR1 MNHEY and CDR2 SVGAGI. The CDR3 DNA follows: TGTGCCAGCAGTTACAGGGGCGCGAACACCGGGGAGCTGTTTTTT. Amino acids: CASSYRGANTGELFF.

This clone was counted a single time. This rearrangement joins TRBV18 to TRBJ2-6, with 8 bases that match TRBD1. Germline trimming cut 2 bases from V and 4 bases from J; bases unmatched to any gene: 10. The CDR3 consists of 18 residues. CDR1 and CDR2 from the germline V gene are KGHSH and LQKENI. The CDR3 here is CASSPGTGLRSGANVLTF. CDR3 nucleotide sequence: TGTGCCAGCTCACCAGGGACAGGCCTTAGGAGCGGGGCCAACGTCCTGACTTTC.

The chain has TRBV30 and TRBJ1-2; D gene uncertain. V dropped 4 bases and J dropped 6 bases, with 9 bases sitting between them. The CDR3 runs to 11 residues. The germline gives CDR1 GTSNPN, CDR2 SVGIG (reference sequence). The CDR3 DNA follows: TGTGCCTGGACCGGGGAGGATGGCTACACCTTC. Translated, it gives CAWTGEDGYTF.

The J gene is TRBJ1-4, the V gene TRBV27; tentatively, D is TRBD1 (6 bases). The CDR3 totals 15 residues. CDR1 is MNHEY and CDR2 is SMNVEV in the germline V gene (reference sequence). The V end was cut by 2 bases, the J end by 4 bases, with 11 bases between. CDR3 sequence (DNA): TGTGCCAGCAGTTTAACGGGACACGTTAATGAAAAACTGTTTTTT. It yields the protein CASSLTGHVNEKLFF. Based on the CDR3 plus reference TRBV27 and TRBJ1-4, the full variable domain is EAQVTQNPRYLITVTGKKLTVTCSQNMNHEYMSWYRQDPGLGLRQIYYSMNVEVTDKGDVPEGYKVSRKEKRNFPLILESPSPNQTSLYFCASSLTGHVNEKLFFGSGTQLSVL.

V and J are TRBV2 and TRBJ2-5, with D perhaps matching TRBD2 (6 bases). In germline, CDR1 is SNHLY, CDR2 FYNNEI. V was trimmed by 11 bases and J by 7 bases, leaving 17 bases between them. This CDR3 has 12 amino acids. The CDR3 reads CAAGGSGTTQYF. The CDR3 nucleotides read TGTGCCGCAGGCGGTAGCGGTACGACCCAGTACTTC.

J is TRBJ2-5 and V is TRBV2, with TRBD1 matching over 9 bases. V dropped 6 bases and J dropped 4; count of bases not matched to a gene: 9. Looked up from germline, CDR1 is SNHLY and CDR2 is FYNNEI. This CDR3 region has 15 residues. The CDR3 sequence: CASSAQGARGETQYF. CDR3 bases: TGTGCCAGCAGCGCACAGGGGGCGCGAGGAGAGACCCAGTACTTC.

The chain employs TRBV4-2 and TRBJ1-3; 9 nucleotides agree with TRBD1. Trimming took 2 bases from V and 3 from J; bases not matched to a gene: 5. Germline assignment: CDR1 LGHNA and CDR2 YNFKEQ. The CDR3 runs to 16 residues. The CDR3 DNA reads TGTGCCAGCAGCCAACAAACAGGGGGCGTTGGAAACACCATATATTTT. Translated, it gives CASSQQTGGVGNTIYF.

The rearrangement links TRBV6-5 to TRBJ2-2; 9 bases match TRBD1. V was clipped by 0 bases and J by 5 bases; unmatched bases: 4. Germline V gene sequence: CDR1 MNHEY, CDR2 SVGAGI. The CDR3 loop spans 16 amino acids. This CDR3 is CASSYSGQGYTGELFF. CDR3 DNA sequence: TGTGCCAGCAGTTACTCGGGACAGGGATATACCGGGGAGCTGTTTTTT.

In this sample, this clone turned up once. The J gene is TRBJ2-7, the V gene TRBV6-1; D is ambiguous. The CDR3 runs to 14 residues. Trimming cost V 3 bases and J 1 base, with 10 bases left between them. CDR1 is MNHNS and CDR2 is SASEGT in the germline V gene. CDR3 loop: CASSEAGQSYEQYF. The CDR3 coding sequence is TGTGCCAGCAGTGAGGCTGGGCAATCCTACGAGCAGTACTTC.

This sequence joins TRBV4-1 and TRBJ2-7; tentative D call: TRBD1 (5 bases). Trimming took 0 bases from V and 5 from J, leaving 14 bases between them. CDR3 length: 15 residues. CDR1 and CDR2 from the germline V gene are MGHRA and YSYEKL. In DNA, the CDR3 is TGCGCCAGCAGCCAAGATCAAAGAAGGGGCCACGAGCAGTACTTC. Translated, it gives CASSQDQRRGHEQYF.

This sequence joins TRBV18 and TRBJ2-4, with TRBD1 matching 7 bases. The CDR3 runs 15 residues. The V gene's germline CDR1 is KGHSH and CDR2 LQKENI. V lost 6 bases and J lost 8; bases outside the gene matches: 13. CDR3 nucleotide sequence: TGTGCCAGCTCCCGAAATGGACAGGAACTGGACATTCAGTACTTC. This translates into CASSRNGQELDIQYF.

The rearrangement joins TRBV27 to TRBJ1-2; a possible D gene is TRBD1 (6 bases). CDR3 size: 14 residues. Germline V gives CDR1 MNHEY, CDR2 SMNVEV (reference sequence). V dropped 4 bases and J dropped 8 bases, with 17 bases sitting between them. The CDR3 region is CASSSIQGTGGYTF. The CDR3, as DNA: TGTGCCAGCAGTTCGATACAGGGTACAGGAGGCTACACCTTC.

The chain recombines TRBV6-9 with TRBJ2-7, with 8 bases matching TRBD1. V lost 2 bases to trimming and J lost 0 bases; unmatched junction nucleotides: 6. The germline gives CDR1 MNHGY, CDR2 SVAAGI. This CDR3 is 16 amino acids long. CDR3 DNA: TGTGCCAGCAGTTATACCCCCAGGGGGCCCTCCTACGAGCAGTACTTC. It is translated as CASSYTPRGPSYEQYF.

The chain combines TRBV29-1 with TRBJ1-1; 8 bases are a match to TRBD1. CDR1 is SQVTM and CDR2 is ANQGSEA in the germline V gene. CDR3 length: 13 residues. The V gene end was trimmed by 5 bases and the J gene end by 1 base; junction bases not matched to a gene: 3. CDR3 in DNA: TGCAGCGTTATGGGACAGGAGAACACTGAAGCTTTCTTT. It yields the protein CSVMGQENTEAFF.

The chain joins TRBV5-1 to TRBJ2-2, with no clear D. The CDR3 runs to 13 residues. V lost 2 bases to trimming and J lost 4 bases, with 6 bases between them. The germline V gene encodes CDR1 SGHRS and CDR2 YFSETQ. CDR3 DNA: TGCGCCAGCAGCTTTCAGTTCACCGGGGAGCTGTTTTTT. Protein: CASSFQFTGELFF.

The V gene is TRBV7-9, the J gene TRBJ2-7; 9 nucleotides match TRBD1. Germline lookup yields CDR1 SEHNR and CDR2 FQNEAQ (reference sequence). V was pared by 5 bases and J by 2 bases, with 4 bases of the junction left unmatched. This CDR3 is built from 14 residues. The CDR3 bases are TGTGCCAGCAGCCACCGGGACAGGGCCTACGAGCAGTACTTC. This gives the protein CASSHRDRAYEQYF.

The chain carries TRBV11-2 and TRBJ2-7, with 12 bases matching TRBD2. The germline CDR1 and CDR2 sequences are SGHAT and FQNNGV. The CDR3 is 15 residues long. Trimming removed 6 bases from V and 2 bases from J; junction bases left unmatched: 5. The CDR3 region has the DNA TGTGCCAGCAGTTCACTAGCGGGAGGAACCTACGAGCAGTACTTC. This translates into CASSSLAGGTYEQYF.

V usage is TRBV4-1 and J usage is TRBJ2-3, with 11 bases matching TRBD2. Germline assignment: CDR1 MGHRA and CDR2 YSYEKL. This CDR3 has 18 residues. V trimming: 2 bases; J trimming: 1 base; junction bases outside the gene matches: 8. The CDR3 DNA sequence: TGCGCCAGCAGCCAAACGCCTAGCGGGGGGCCAGGCACAGATACGCAGTATTTT. Residues: CASSQTPSGGPGTDTQYF.